This T cell receptor (beta chain) was sequenced in a study of cytomegalovirus exposure and HLA in healthy donors. This CDR3 is built from 13 residues. Per germline, CDR1 SGHTA and CDR2 FQGNSA. V lost 5 bases and J lost 0, with 7 bases in between. Only in-frame clones appear in the TCRdb table, and some are missing; sequencing was by immunoSEQ multiplex PCR. The profile shows more than 85,000 clones, more than 75% of them singletons. The sequenced sample was PBMCs. This TCR was recovered from a woman aged 25 to 39 in good health and CMV-seropositive. The chain employs TRBV7-2 and TRBJ1-2, with D hard to call. CDR3: CASSPYPNYGYTF. The CDR3 DNA sequence: TGTGCCAGCAGCCCCTACCCTAACTATGGCTACACCTTC.